Listed below are T cell receptor beta chains from one sample, sequenced in a study of cytomegalovirus exposure and HLA in healthy donors. Clones were sequenced by immunoSEQ multiplex PCR, and TCRdb holds only the in-frame ones, with some missing. There are about 220,000 clones in the sample; roughly 83% occur only once, and 11% to 15% lies in the top ten. The specimen sequenced was PBMCs. The receptors stem from a woman aged 25 to 39 in good health and CMV-seropositive. Both conserved end residues are part of each CDR3. The order of the fields is CDR3 DNA, CDR3 protein, D gene, J gene, V gene, clone size. A D gene is named only where the DNA matches it firmly. Some rows have no size entry. The others give once, few or many, or a class for an expanded clone.

cdr3_nt: TGTGCCACCAGCAGAGTCACCGGGACTAGACTCTACAATGAGCAGTTCTTC; cdr3_aa: CATSRVTGTRLYNEQFF; d_call: TRBD2; j_call: TRBJ2-1; v_call: TRBV15; clone_size: NA
cdr3_nt: TGTGCCAGCAGTCTCGTCAGGACCAACACCGGGGAGCTGTTTTTT; cdr3_aa: CASSLVRTNTGELFF; d_call: NA; j_call: TRBJ2-2; v_call: TRBV6-1; clone_size: NA
cdr3_nt: TGCAGTGCTGGACAGAACACTGAAGCTTTCTTT; cdr3_aa: CSAGQNTEAFF; d_call: NA; j_call: TRBJ1-1; v_call: TRBV20-1; clone_size: NA
cdr3_nt: TGTGCCAGCAGCGCTCTCTCAGCGGAATTGGGGAGGGGCCGAGCGCAGTATTTT; cdr3_aa: CASSALSAELGRGRAQYF; d_call: TRBD2; j_call: TRBJ2-3; v_call: TRBV5-6; clone_size: NA
cdr3_nt: TGTGCCAGCAGCTTATCCGGGACAGGGCCGTACAATGAGCAGTTCTTC; cdr3_aa: CASSLSGTGPYNEQFF; d_call: TRBD1; j_call: TRBJ2-1; v_call: TRBV5-4; clone_size: NA
cdr3_nt: TGTGCCACCCAAGGGGAGAACACTGAAGCTTTCTTT; cdr3_aa: CATQGENTEAFF; d_call: NA; j_call: TRBJ1-1; v_call: TRBV10-3; clone_size: NA
cdr3_nt: TGTGCCAGCAGCCTTAGGGGTATGACGGCGGGTGGAACAGATACGCAGTATTTT; cdr3_aa: CASSLRGMTAGGTDTQYF; d_call: NA; j_call: TRBJ2-3; v_call: TRBV7-2; clone_size: NA
cdr3_nt: TGTGCCAGCAGCTTGTGGGGGGACAGGAGTGCCTATGGCTACACCTTC; cdr3_aa: CASSLWGDRSAYGYTF; d_call: TRBD1; j_call: TRBJ1-2; v_call: TRBV5-6; clone_size: NA
cdr3_nt: TGTGCCAGCAGCTTTGTCGGGGCCGAGCAGTACTTC; cdr3_aa: CASSFVGAEQYF; d_call: NA; j_call: TRBJ2-7; v_call: TRBV5-4; clone_size: NA
cdr3_nt: TGTGCCAGCAGCACACAGGGTTCTACTGAAGCTTTCTTT; cdr3_aa: CASSTQGSTEAFF; d_call: NA; j_call: TRBJ1-1; v_call: TRBV14; clone_size: NA
cdr3_nt: TGTGCCAGTAGTATCCCAGGGGAAAACATTCAGTACTTC; cdr3_aa: CASSIPGENIQYF; d_call: NA; j_call: TRBJ2-4; v_call: TRBV19; clone_size: NA
cdr3_nt: TGTGCCAGTAGTATGGGACTAGCGGGAGGGGTCGATGAGCAGTTCTTC; cdr3_aa: CASSMGLAGGVDEQFF; d_call: TRBD2; j_call: TRBJ2-1; v_call: TRBV19; clone_size: NA
cdr3_nt: TGTGCTAGTGGTTTGTGGAATACGCAGTATTTT; cdr3_aa: CASGLWNTQYF; d_call: NA; j_call: TRBJ2-3; v_call: TRBV12-5; clone_size: NA
cdr3_nt: TGTGCCAGCAGCGGGACAGGGGGATCTGGAAACACCATATATTTT; cdr3_aa: CASSGTGGSGNTIYF; d_call: TRBD1; j_call: TRBJ1-3; v_call: TRBV5-8; clone_size: few
cdr3_nt: TGTGCCAGCAGCGGCGGTCTAAGGCAGGGGAGAATAGAGACCCAGTACTTC; cdr3_aa: CASSGGLRQGRIETQYF; d_call: NA; j_call: TRBJ2-5; v_call: TRBV7-2; clone_size: NA
cdr3_nt: TGCGCCAGCAGGGGGGAGAGGTCCACTGAAGCTTTCTTT; cdr3_aa: CASRGERSTEAFF; d_call: NA; j_call: TRBJ1-1; v_call: TRBV5-1; clone_size: few
cdr3_nt: TGTGCCAGCAGCTTACAGGGACCTGAAGCTTTCTTT; cdr3_aa: CASSLQGPEAFF; d_call: NA; j_call: TRBJ1-1; v_call: TRBV2; clone_size: NA
cdr3_nt: TGTGCCAGCAGTGATGGGAGCGGGGATGGAGGGTACTTC; cdr3_aa: CASSDGSGDGGYF; d_call: TRBD2; j_call: TRBJ2-7; v_call: TRBV2; clone_size: NA
cdr3_nt: TGTGCCAGCAGTCCTGGACAGTTCTATGGCTACACCTTC; cdr3_aa: CASSPGQFYGYTF; d_call: NA; j_call: TRBJ1-2; v_call: TRBV28; clone_size: NA
cdr3_nt: TGTGCCAGCAGCGTGCAAGTGGACAGCACAGATACGCAGTATTTT; cdr3_aa: CASSVQVDSTDTQYF; d_call: NA; j_call: TRBJ2-3; v_call: TRBV9; clone_size: NA
cdr3_nt: TGTGCCACCTTCGGGACAGGGTACTACGAGCAGTACTTC; cdr3_aa: CATFGTGYYEQYF; d_call: TRBD1; j_call: TRBJ2-7; v_call: TRBV6-1; clone_size: NA
cdr3_nt: TGTGCCAGTAGTATGGGCCTGGTACAGGGGGCCTACGAGCAGTACTTC; cdr3_aa: CASSMGLVQGAYEQYF; d_call: TRBD1; j_call: TRBJ2-7; v_call: TRBV19; clone_size: NA
cdr3_nt: TGTGCCAGCAGCTTGACAGGCCCCGGCAACTATGGCTACACCTTC; cdr3_aa: CASSLTGPGNYGYTF; d_call: NA; j_call: TRBJ1-2; v_call: TRBV7-2; clone_size: NA
cdr3_nt: TGTGCCAGTAGCTCCGGACAGGGCGCTTACGAGCAGTACTTC; cdr3_aa: CASSSGQGAYEQYF; d_call: TRBD1; j_call: TRBJ2-7; v_call: TRBV19; clone_size: NA
cdr3_nt: TGTGCCAGCAGCTCCCTGGGGGGGTTGCGGGGCACCTACGAGCAGTACTTC; cdr3_aa: CASSSLGGLRGTYEQYF; d_call: TRBD2; j_call: TRBJ2-7; v_call: TRBV7-8; clone_size: NA
cdr3_nt: TGCGCCAGCAGTGAGTCGATTGGGACAGGGTCGAGGGAGCAGTACTTC; cdr3_aa: CASSESIGTGSREQYF; d_call: TRBD1; j_call: TRBJ2-7; v_call: TRBV10-1; clone_size: NA
cdr3_nt: TGCGCCAGCAGCTTGTACGGGGGCGTCGATCCTGAAGCTTTCTTT; cdr3_aa: CASSLYGGVDPEAFF; d_call: NA; j_call: TRBJ1-1; v_call: TRBV5-1; clone_size: NA
cdr3_nt: TGTGCCAGCAGCACTAGCGGGGCAACCTACAATGAGCAGTTCTTC; cdr3_aa: CASSTSGATYNEQFF; d_call: TRBD2; j_call: TRBJ2-1; v_call: TRBV2; clone_size: NA
cdr3_nt: TGCAGCGTTGAAGCGTGGGGGGCCACCGGGACAGGGGCCACCTACGAGCAGTACTTC; cdr3_aa: CSVEAWGATGTGATYEQYF; d_call: TRBD1; j_call: TRBJ2-7; v_call: TRBV29-1; clone_size: NA
cdr3_nt: TGTGCCAGCTCACTTACTACGGGGAGCGGGGCGGATACGCAGTATTTT; cdr3_aa: CASSLTTGSGADTQYF; d_call: TRBD2; j_call: TRBJ2-3; v_call: TRBV18; clone_size: NA
cdr3_nt: TGTGCCAGCAGTCCGTTGGTCAAAGGGAAAGATGATGAGCAGTTCTTC; cdr3_aa: CASSPLVKGKDDEQFF; d_call: NA; j_call: TRBJ2-1; v_call: TRBV27; clone_size: NA
cdr3_nt: TGCGCCAGCAGCCAAGGGGACAGGGGCGCGGGCTACACCTTC; cdr3_aa: CASSQGDRGAGYTF; d_call: TRBD1; j_call: TRBJ1-2; v_call: TRBV4-1; clone_size: few
cdr3_nt: TGTGCCAGCAGCTTAGCGGGTCCTGGGCGACAGTACGAGCAGTACTTC; cdr3_aa: CASSLAGPGRQYEQYF; d_call: NA; j_call: TRBJ2-7; v_call: TRBV11-3; clone_size: NA
cdr3_nt: TGTGCCAGCAGCCCCGTAGCGGGAGTTCTCCTCGACGAGCAGTACTTC; cdr3_aa: CASSPVAGVLLDEQYF; d_call: TRBD2; j_call: TRBJ2-7; v_call: TRBV9; clone_size: NA
cdr3_nt: TGCGCCAGCAGCGCTAACACCGGGGAGCTGTTTTTT; cdr3_aa: CASSANTGELFF; d_call: NA; j_call: TRBJ2-2; v_call: TRBV10-1; clone_size: NA
cdr3_nt: TGTGCCAGCAGGGGTAATGAAAAACTGTTTTTT; cdr3_aa: CASRGNEKLFF; d_call: NA; j_call: TRBJ1-4; v_call: TRBV27; clone_size: NA
cdr3_nt: TGTGCCAGCTCACCAGAAGGGACAGCGAACACTGAAGCTTTCTTT; cdr3_aa: CASSPEGTANTEAFF; d_call: TRBD1; j_call: TRBJ1-1; v_call: TRBV18; clone_size: NA
cdr3_nt: TGCGCCAGCAGCCAAGATAGACGGTCCGGTTACGAGCAGTACTTC; cdr3_aa: CASSQDRRSGYEQYF; d_call: NA; j_call: TRBJ2-7; v_call: TRBV4-1; clone_size: NA
cdr3_nt: TGTGCCAGCAGCTTATCCAGGGTAGGCGACACTGAAGCTTTCTTT; cdr3_aa: CASSLSRVGDTEAFF; d_call: NA; j_call: TRBJ1-1; v_call: TRBV9; clone_size: NA
cdr3_nt: TGTGCCTGGAGTCGTAGCGGGAGCCACGAGCAGTACTTC; cdr3_aa: CAWSRSGSHEQYF; d_call: TRBD2; j_call: TRBJ2-7; v_call: TRBV30; clone_size: once
cdr3_nt: TGTGCCAGCAGCATGACAGAAATACAAAACATTCAGTACTTC; cdr3_aa: CASSMTEIQNIQYF; d_call: NA; j_call: TRBJ2-4; v_call: TRBV9; clone_size: NA
cdr3_nt: TGCGCCAGCAGCCGTAGCACAGATACGCAGTATTTT; cdr3_aa: CASSRSTDTQYF; d_call: NA; j_call: TRBJ2-3; v_call: TRBV5-1; clone_size: NA
cdr3_nt: TGTGCCAGCAGCCCTAGTCCTTACAATGAGCAGTTCTTC; cdr3_aa: CASSPSPYNEQFF; d_call: NA; j_call: TRBJ2-1; v_call: TRBV25-1; clone_size: NA
cdr3_nt: TGTGCCAGCGGACATACTATCTCGGAGGAGCAGTACTTC; cdr3_aa: CASGHTISEEQYF; d_call: NA; j_call: TRBJ2-7; v_call: TRBV5-6; clone_size: few
cdr3_nt: TGTGCCAGCAGTTCGAACCGGGATCATACCAACGTCCTGACTTTC; cdr3_aa: CASSSNRDHTNVLTF; d_call: NA; j_call: TRBJ2-6; v_call: TRBV27; clone_size: NA
cdr3_nt: TGTGCCAGCAGTTTATGGGCAGGGAACTATGGCTACACCTTC; cdr3_aa: CASSLWAGNYGYTF; d_call: NA; j_call: TRBJ1-2; v_call: TRBV28; clone_size: NA
cdr3_nt: TGTGCCAGCAGTTACGGGACTAGCGGCTACGAGCAGTACTTC; cdr3_aa: CASSYGTSGYEQYF; d_call: TRBD2; j_call: TRBJ2-7; v_call: TRBV6-5; clone_size: NA
cdr3_nt: TGTGCCTGGAGTGTCGGAACCATGGGGGCCAAAAACATTCAGTACTTC; cdr3_aa: CAWSVGTMGAKNIQYF; d_call: NA; j_call: TRBJ2-4; v_call: TRBV30; clone_size: NA
cdr3_nt: TGTGCCAGCAGTTACCCCTCTATCCCGGGACAAGAGACCCAGTACTTC; cdr3_aa: CASSYPSIPGQETQYF; d_call: NA; j_call: TRBJ2-5; v_call: TRBV6-6; clone_size: NA
cdr3_nt: TGTGCCAGCAGTGAAGGCCCCGGGACAGGGGGTGGCTACACCTTC; cdr3_aa: CASSEGPGTGGGYTF; d_call: TRBD1; j_call: TRBJ1-2; v_call: TRBV2; clone_size: NA
cdr3_nt: TGTGCCAGCAGCTTGTCTCATAGACTAGCGAGCTACAATGAGCAGTTCTTC; cdr3_aa: CASSLSHRLASYNEQFF; d_call: TRBD2; j_call: TRBJ2-1; v_call: TRBV5-6; clone_size: NA
cdr3_nt: TGTGCCATCAGGACAGGGGGCAATAGCCGCTTCAACTATGGCTACACCTTC; cdr3_aa: CAIRTGGNSRFNYGYTF; d_call: TRBD1; j_call: TRBJ1-2; v_call: TRBV10-3; clone_size: NA
cdr3_nt: TGTGCCAGCAGTTTGACGGTTAACTATGGCTACACCTTC; cdr3_aa: CASSLTVNYGYTF; d_call: NA; j_call: TRBJ1-2; v_call: TRBV27; clone_size: NA
cdr3_nt: TGTGCCAGCAGTGATGGGGGCAATCAGCCCCAGCATTTT; cdr3_aa: CASSDGGNQPQHF; d_call: NA; j_call: TRBJ1-5; v_call: TRBV2; clone_size: many
cdr3_nt: TGCGCCAGCAGCCAAAGGAGTTCGGGGGATACGCAGTATTTT; cdr3_aa: CASSQRSSGDTQYF; d_call: NA; j_call: TRBJ2-3; v_call: TRBV4-1; clone_size: NA
cdr3_nt: TGCGCCAGCAGCTTAGGCGACAGGGGGAACCCAATCGCCAATGAGCAGTTCTTC; cdr3_aa: CASSLGDRGNPIANEQFF; d_call: TRBD1; j_call: TRBJ2-1; v_call: TRBV5-1; clone_size: NA
cdr3_nt: TGTGCCAGCAAGGGCCTAATGAGGATAGTGAGGGAGTTCTTC; cdr3_aa: CASKGLMRIVREFF; d_call: NA; j_call: TRBJ2-1; v_call: TRBV6-1; clone_size: NA